The entry below gives a single T cell receptor beta chain sequence along with its context. The antigen is undetermined. This sample is part of a study of Ad26.COV2.S vaccination and SARS-CoV-2 variants. Whole-study context: Ad26.COV2.S given intramuscularly, once or twice 56 days apart.

The data were produced by immunoSEQ multiplex PCR, yet TCRdb's version contains in-frame clones alone and is incomplete. The sample contains 300,000 to 350,000 clones, roughly 91% of which appear only once. Described treatment: around 19 received Ad26.COV2.S at low or high dose, single or two shots; 5 received placebo; per-sample allocation not given. Sampling occurred on day 63 after the first vaccine or placebo injection. With 6 bases clipped from V and 4 bases from J, the junction kept 4 bases outside the gene matches. Germline V gene sequence: CDR1 MNHEY, CDR2 SVGAGI. The CDR3 covers 13 residues. Study-level findings and limits: Substantial breadth in spike-specific CD8+ and CD4+ T cell responses was reportedly seen after vaccination. Total T cell responses may have been underestimated by the TCR breadth and depth analyses.

The gene calls are TRBV6-5 and TRBJ1-2, with 8 bases identical to TRBD1. The starting material was peripheral blood, obtained in a trial of Ad26.COV2.S vaccine versus placebo. The sequence was obtained from a person aged 18-60 years who received the Ad26.COV2.S COVID-19 vaccine or a placebo. CDR3 DNA sequence: TGTGCCAGCAGCGTAACAGGGGGCTATGGCTACACCTTC. Protein product: CASSVTGGYGYTF.